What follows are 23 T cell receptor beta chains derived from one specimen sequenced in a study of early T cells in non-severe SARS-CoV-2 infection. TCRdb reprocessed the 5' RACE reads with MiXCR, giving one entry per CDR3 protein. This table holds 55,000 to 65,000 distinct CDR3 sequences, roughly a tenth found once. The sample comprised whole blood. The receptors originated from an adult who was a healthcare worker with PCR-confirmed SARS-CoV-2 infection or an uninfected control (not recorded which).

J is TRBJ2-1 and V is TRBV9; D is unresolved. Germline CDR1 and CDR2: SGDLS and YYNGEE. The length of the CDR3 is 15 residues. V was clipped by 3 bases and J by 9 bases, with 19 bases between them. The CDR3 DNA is TGTGCCAGCAGCGAAGCCGGTCCACAAGGTCGTGAGCAGTTCTTC. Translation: CASSEAGPQGREQFF.

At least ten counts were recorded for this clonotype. For the CDR3, the DNA is TGTGCCAGTAGTATGGCTAGCGGGTTCCACAATGAGCAGTTCTTC. Translation: CASSMASGFHNEQFF. This rearrangement joins TRBV19 to TRBJ2-1; TRBD2 matches at 8 bases. The trim removed 3 bases at V and 5 bases at J, leaving 6 bases unmatched. From germline, CDR1 is LNHDA and CDR2 SQIVND (reference sequence). The CDR3 sequence is 15 residues long.

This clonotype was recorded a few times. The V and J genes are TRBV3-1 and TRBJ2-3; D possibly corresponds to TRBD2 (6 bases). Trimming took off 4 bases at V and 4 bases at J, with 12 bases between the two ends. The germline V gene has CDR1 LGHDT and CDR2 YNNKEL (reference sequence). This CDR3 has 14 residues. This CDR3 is CASSRGVRADTQYF. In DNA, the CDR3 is TGTGCCAGCAGCCGGGGGGTAAGGGCAGATACGCAGTATTTT.

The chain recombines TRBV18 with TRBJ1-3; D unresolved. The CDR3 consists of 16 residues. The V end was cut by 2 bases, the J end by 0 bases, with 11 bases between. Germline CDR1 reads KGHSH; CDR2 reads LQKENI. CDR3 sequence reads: CASSPIIQSSGNTIYF. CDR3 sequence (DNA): TGTGCCAGCTCACCAATTATCCAGAGCTCTGGAAACACCATATATTTT.

The CDR3 DNA reads as TGTGCCTGGAGTCCCCGATTTTACGAGCAGTACTTC. Translated: CAWSPRFYEQYF. V gene TRBV30 combines with J gene TRBJ2-7; D call uncertain. There are 12 residues in the CDR3. Trimming pared 2 bases from V and 4 bases from J, leaving 9 bases between. Germline-derived CDR1 and CDR2 are GTSNPN and SVGIG (reference sequence).

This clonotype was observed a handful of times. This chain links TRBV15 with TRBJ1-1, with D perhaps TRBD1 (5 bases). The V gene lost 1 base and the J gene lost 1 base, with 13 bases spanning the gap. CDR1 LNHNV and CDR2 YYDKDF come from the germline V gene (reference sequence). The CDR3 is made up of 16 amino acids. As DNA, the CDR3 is TGTGCCACCAGCAGAGTCCAAGGGGCGACGAACACTGAAGCTTTCTTT. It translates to CATSRVQGATNTEAFF.

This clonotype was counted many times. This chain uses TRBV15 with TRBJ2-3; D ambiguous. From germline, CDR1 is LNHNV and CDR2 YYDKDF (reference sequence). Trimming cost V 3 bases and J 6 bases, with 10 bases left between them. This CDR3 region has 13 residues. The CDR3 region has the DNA TGTGCCACCAGCAGCTCGGTATTTGATACGCAGTATTTT. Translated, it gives CATSSSVFDTQYF.

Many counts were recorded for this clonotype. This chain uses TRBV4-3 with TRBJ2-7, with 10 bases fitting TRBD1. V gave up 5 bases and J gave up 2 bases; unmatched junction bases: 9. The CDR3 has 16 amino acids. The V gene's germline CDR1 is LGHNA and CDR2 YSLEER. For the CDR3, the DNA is TGCGCCAGCAGCTTCTCCGGGACAGGGGAAACCTACGAGCAGTACTTC. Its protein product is CASSFSGTGETYEQYF.

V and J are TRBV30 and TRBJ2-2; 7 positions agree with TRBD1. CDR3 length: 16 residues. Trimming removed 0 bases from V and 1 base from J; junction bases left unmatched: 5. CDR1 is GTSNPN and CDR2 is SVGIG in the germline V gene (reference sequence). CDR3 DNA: TGTGCCTGGAGTGTAAAGGGACAGATGAACACCGGGGAGCTGTTTTTT. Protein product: CAWSVKGQMNTGELFF.

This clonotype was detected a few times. In DNA form, the CDR3 reads TGTGCCAGCAGCCCCGCTAGCGTCGGCACCGGGGAGCTGTTTTTT. This codes for CASSPASVGTGELFF. The chain carries TRBV5-4 and TRBJ2-2; D might be TRBD2 (6 bases). V lost 4 bases and J 4 bases, leaving 14 bases between the germline ends. This CDR3 has 15 amino acids. The germline V gene has CDR1 SGHNT and CDR2 YYREEE (reference sequence).

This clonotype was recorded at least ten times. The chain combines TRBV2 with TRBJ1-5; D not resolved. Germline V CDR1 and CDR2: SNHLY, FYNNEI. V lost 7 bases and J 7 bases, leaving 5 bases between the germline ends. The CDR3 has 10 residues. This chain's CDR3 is CASKRQPQHF. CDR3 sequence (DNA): TGTGCCAGCAAGCGACAGCCCCAGCATTTT.

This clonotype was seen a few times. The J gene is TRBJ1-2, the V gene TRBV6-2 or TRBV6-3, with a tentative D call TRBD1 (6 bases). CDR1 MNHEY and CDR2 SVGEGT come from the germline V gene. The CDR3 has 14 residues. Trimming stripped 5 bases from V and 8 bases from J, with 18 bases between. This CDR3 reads CASSPSYRVPGYTF. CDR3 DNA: TGTGCCAGCAGTCCCTCATACAGGGTACCCGGCTACACCTTC.

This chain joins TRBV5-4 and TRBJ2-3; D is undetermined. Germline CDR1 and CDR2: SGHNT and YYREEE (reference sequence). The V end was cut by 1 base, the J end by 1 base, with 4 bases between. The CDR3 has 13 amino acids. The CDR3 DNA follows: TGTGCCAGCAGCTTGTCCGGCACAGATACGCAGTATTTT. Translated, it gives CASSLSGTDTQYF.

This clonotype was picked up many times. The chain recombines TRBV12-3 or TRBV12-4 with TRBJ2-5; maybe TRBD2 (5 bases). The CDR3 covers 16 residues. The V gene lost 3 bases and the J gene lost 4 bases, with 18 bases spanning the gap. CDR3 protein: CASSFYGRVVGETQYF. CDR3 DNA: TGTGCCAGCAGTTTCTATGGGAGAGTGGTGGGAGAGACCCAGTACTTC.

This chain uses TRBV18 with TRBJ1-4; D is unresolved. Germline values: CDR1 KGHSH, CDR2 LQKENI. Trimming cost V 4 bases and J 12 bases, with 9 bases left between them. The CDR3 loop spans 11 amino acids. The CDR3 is CASSRGTELFF. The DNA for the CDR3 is TGTGCCAGCTCACGTGGTACGGAACTGTTTTTT.

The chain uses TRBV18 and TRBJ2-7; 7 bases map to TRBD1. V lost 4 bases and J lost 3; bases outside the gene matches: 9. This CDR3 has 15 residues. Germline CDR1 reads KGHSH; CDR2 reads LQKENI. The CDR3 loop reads CASSQSTGWGYEQYF. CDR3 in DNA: TGTGCCAGCTCACAATCGACAGGGTGGGGCTACGAGCAGTACTTC.

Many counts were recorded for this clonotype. The CDR3 spells CASSPDREKLFF. In DNA form, the CDR3 reads TGTGCCAGCTCACCCGACAGGGAAAAACTGTTTTTT. The chain recombines TRBV18 with TRBJ1-4, with D tentatively TRBD1 (6 bases). The germline CDR1 and CDR2 sequences are KGHSH and LQKENI. The length of the CDR3 is 12 residues. The V end was cut by 3 bases, the J end by 8 bases, with 7 bases between. The full variable domain, completed using reference TRBV18 and TRBJ1-4, is NAGVMQNPRHLVRRRGQEARLRCSPMKGHSHVYWYRQLPEEGLKFMVYLQKENIIDESGMPKERFSAEFPKEGPSILRIQQVVRGDSAAYFCASSPDREKLFFGSGTQLSVL.

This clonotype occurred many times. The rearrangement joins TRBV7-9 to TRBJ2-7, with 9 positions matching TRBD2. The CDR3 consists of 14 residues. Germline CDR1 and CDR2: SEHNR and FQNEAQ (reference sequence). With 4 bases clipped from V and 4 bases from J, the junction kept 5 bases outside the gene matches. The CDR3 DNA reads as TGTGCCAGCAGCTCCTGGACTAGCGATTACGAGCAGTACTTC. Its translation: CASSSWTSDYEQYF.

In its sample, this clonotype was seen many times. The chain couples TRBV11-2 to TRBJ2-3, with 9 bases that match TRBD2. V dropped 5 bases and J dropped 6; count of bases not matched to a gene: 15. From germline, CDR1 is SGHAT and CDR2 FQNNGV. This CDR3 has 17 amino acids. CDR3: CASSPRGSGSNPDTQYF. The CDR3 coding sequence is TGTGCCAGCAGCCCCCGTGGTAGCGGGAGCAATCCCGATACGCAGTATTTT.

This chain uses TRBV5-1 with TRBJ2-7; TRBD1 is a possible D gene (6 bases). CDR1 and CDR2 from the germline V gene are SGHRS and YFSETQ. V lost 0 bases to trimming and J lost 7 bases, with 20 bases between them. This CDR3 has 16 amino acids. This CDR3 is CASSLAGAGRGNEQYF. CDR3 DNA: TGCGCCAGCAGCTTGGCCGGGGCGGGCAGGGGTAATGAGCAGTACTTC.

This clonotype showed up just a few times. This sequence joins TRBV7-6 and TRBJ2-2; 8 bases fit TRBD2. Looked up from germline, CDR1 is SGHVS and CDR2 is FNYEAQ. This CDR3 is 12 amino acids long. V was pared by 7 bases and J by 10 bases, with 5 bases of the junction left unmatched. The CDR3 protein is CASTRAGAELFF. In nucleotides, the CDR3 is TGTGCCAGCACCAGAGCGGGAGCGGAGCTGTTTTTT.

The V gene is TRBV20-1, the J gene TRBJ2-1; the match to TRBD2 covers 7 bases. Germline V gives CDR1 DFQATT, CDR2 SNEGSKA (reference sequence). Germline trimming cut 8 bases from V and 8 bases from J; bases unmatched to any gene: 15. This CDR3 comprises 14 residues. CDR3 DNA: TGCAGTCCGCTCCCAGGACTAGGACCCCATGAGCAGTTCTTC. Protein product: CSPLPGLGPHEQFF.

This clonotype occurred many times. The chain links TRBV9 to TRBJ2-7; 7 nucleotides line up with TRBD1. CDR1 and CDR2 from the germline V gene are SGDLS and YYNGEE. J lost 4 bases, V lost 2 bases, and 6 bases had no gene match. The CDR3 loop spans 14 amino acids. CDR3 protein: CASSVGTVEYEQYF. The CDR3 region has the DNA TGTGCCAGCAGCGTGGGGACAGTTGAGTACGAGCAGTACTTC.